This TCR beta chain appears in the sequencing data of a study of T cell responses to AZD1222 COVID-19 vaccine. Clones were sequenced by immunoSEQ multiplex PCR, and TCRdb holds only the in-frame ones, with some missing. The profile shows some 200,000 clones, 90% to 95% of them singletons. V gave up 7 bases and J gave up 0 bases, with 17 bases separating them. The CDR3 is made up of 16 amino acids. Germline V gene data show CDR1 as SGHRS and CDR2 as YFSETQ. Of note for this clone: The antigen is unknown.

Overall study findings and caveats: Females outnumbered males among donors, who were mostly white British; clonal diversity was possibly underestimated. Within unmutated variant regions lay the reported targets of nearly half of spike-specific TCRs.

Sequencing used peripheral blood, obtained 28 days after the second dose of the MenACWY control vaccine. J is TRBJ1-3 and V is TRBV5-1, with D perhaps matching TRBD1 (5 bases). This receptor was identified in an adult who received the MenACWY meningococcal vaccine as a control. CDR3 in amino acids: CASRDMTVSSGNTIYF. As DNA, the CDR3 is TGCGCCAGCCGAGATATGACAGTCAGCTCTGGAAACACCATATATTTT.